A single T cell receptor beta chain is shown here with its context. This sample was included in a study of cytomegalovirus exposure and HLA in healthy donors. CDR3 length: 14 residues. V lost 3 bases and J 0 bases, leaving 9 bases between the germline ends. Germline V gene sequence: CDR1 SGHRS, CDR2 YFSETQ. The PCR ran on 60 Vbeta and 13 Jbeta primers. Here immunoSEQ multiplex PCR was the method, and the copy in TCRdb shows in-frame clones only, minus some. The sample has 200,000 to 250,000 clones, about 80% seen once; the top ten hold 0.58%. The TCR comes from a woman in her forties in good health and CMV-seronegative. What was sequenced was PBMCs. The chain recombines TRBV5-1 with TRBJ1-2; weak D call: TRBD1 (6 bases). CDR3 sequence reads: CASSSGTTNYGYTF. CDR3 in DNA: TGCGCCAGCAGCTCCGGGACAACTAACTATGGCTACACCTTC.